The sequence of this TCR beta chain was determined in a study of shared clonotypes between healthy human individuals. Regarding this clone: Its specificity is unknown.

Study-wide results and caveats: Though the depth was large, rarefaction showed that sorted-subset sequencing was incomplete.

HIV-negative, healthy adults without recent acute infections or vaccinations were the donors. Each donor was a Caucasian adult residing in Nashville, Tennessee. The germline CDR1 and CDR2 sequences are SGHTA and FQGNSA. V was clipped by 7 bases and J by 4 bases, with 16 bases between them. The CDR3 loop spans 14 amino acids. Profiled with immunoSEQ multiplex PCR; TCRdb holds only in-frame clones, not every one. The profile covers 1.4 million or so clones, with about 98.5% appearing a single time and approximately 0.4% taken by the ten largest. This sequence originates from a man aged 30 to 45 in good health. The sequencing sample was made of naive CD4+ T cells sorted from blood. Subset indicated: CD45RA+ positively selected. The chain couples TRBV7-2 to TRBJ1-1; D possibly corresponds to TRBD1 (5 bases). This CDR3 is CASTRRGGGTEAFF. For the CDR3, the DNA is TGTGCCAGCACCCGTCGCGGGGGTGGCACTGAAGCTTTCTTT.